These 20 T cell receptor beta chains originate from one sample sequenced in a study of T cell responses to AZD1222 COVID-19 vaccine (dated by TCRdb to the early 2020s). The receptor library was made with the immunoSEQ multiplex PCR assay. The source is immuneACCESS, and TCRdb retained only in-frame sequences with V and J called. Part of the clones is not carried over; for the studies checked, unresolved V genes explain less than half of this, and the remainder is unexplained. This sample is represented by some 92,000 clones; roughly nine tenths of them were singletons. The ten largest clonotypes hold 6% to 9% of the sample. The time point label, as the study defines it: baseline before first vaccination. Sequencing used peripheral blood, obtained on day 0 of AZD1222 vaccination. These receptors were obtained from an adult in good health.

CDR3 sequence: CASSLTGNQPQHF. The DNA of the CDR3 is TGTGCCAGCAGCTTAACTGGCAATCAGCCCCAGCATTTT. The chain has TRBV7-3 and TRBJ1-5; D remains unclear. V was clipped by 0 bases and J by 2 bases, with 2 bases between them. CDR1 and CDR2 (germline): SGHTA, FQGTGA. The CDR3 extends over 13 amino acids.

The count of this clone is one. This CDR3 reads CASSQGGTGNGELFF. Here the CDR3 DNA reads TGTGCCAGCAGCCAAGGGGGGACTGGCAACGGGGAGCTGTTTTTT. V usage is TRBV4-2 and J usage is TRBJ2-2; possibly TRBD2 for D (6 bases). Trimming removed 1 base from V and 7 bases from J, with 13 bases in between. CDR1 is LGHNA, CDR2 YNFKEQ, per germline. The length of the CDR3 is 15 residues.

The chain recombines TRBV7-3 with TRBJ1-1; possibly TRBD1 for D (6 bases). Germline V gene sequence: CDR1 SGHTA, CDR2 FQGTGA. The CDR3 runs to 15 residues. Trimming took off 2 bases at V and 0 bases at J, with 10 bases between the two ends. Here the CDR3 DNA reads TGTGCCAGCAGCTTAGAGGGGGGCATGAACACTGAAGCTTTCTTT. Amino acid sequence: CASSLEGGMNTEAFF.

This clone was detected a few times. The chain uses TRBV28 and TRBJ1-5; tentatively, D is TRBD1 (6 bases). V was trimmed by 9 bases and J by 9 bases, leaving 18 bases between them. The CDR3 has 13 residues. Germline V CDR1 and CDR2: MDHEN, SYDVKM. The CDR3: CASLGTPGVPQHF. The CDR3 bases are TGTGCCAGTTTAGGGACACCCGGGGTGCCCCAGCATTTT.

This chain links TRBV28 with TRBJ2-2, with D perhaps matching TRBD2 (6 bases). V dropped 5 bases and J dropped 3 bases, with 7 bases sitting between them. CDR3 size: 13 residues. Germline CDR1 reads MDHEN; CDR2 reads SYDVKM. Here the CDR3 reads CASSPGDTGELFF. The CDR3, as DNA: TGTGCCAGCAGTCCGGGAGACACCGGGGAGCTGTTTTTT.

This clone has a single count. V and J are TRBV30 and TRBJ1-1; 9 bases align to TRBD1. V trimming: 5 bases; J trimming: 4 bases; junction bases outside the gene matches: 8. The CDR3 totals 14 residues. The V gene's germline CDR1 is GTSNPN and CDR2 SVGIG (reference sequence). The DNA for the CDR3 is TGTGCCTGGTCCGGGACAGGGAGCGGCACTGAAGCTTTCTTT. Translation gives CAWSGTGSGTEAFF.

The CDR3 protein is CASSLPSGGPYEQYF. CDR3 DNA sequence: TGTGCCAGCAGCTTGCCTAGCGGGGGTCCCTACGAGCAGTACTTC. The chain joins TRBV5-4 to TRBJ2-7; 10 bases are shared with TRBD2. Germline V gene lookup returns CDR1 SGHNT and CDR2 YYREEE (reference sequence). The V gene end was trimmed by 1 base and the J gene end by 2 bases; junction bases not matched to a gene: 3. The CDR3 covers 15 residues.

The chain combines TRBV5-1 with TRBJ2-2; D unclear. The CDR3 loop spans 16 amino acids. Germline CDR1 and CDR2: SGHRS and YFSETQ. V was clipped by 7 bases and J by 1 base, with 17 bases between them. In DNA form, the CDR3 reads TGCGCCAGCGGTCTCGGCGAGGTAGGGAACACCGGGGAGCTGTTTTTT. It translates to CASGLGEVGNTGELFF.

This chain joins TRBV19 and TRBJ1-2; TRBD1 aligns across 7 bases. This CDR3 has 14 residues. From germline, CDR1 is LNHDA and CDR2 SQIVND (reference sequence). The trim removed 4 bases at V and 7 bases at J, leaving 9 bases unmatched. The CDR3 here is CASSTPRTGLGYTF. In DNA form, the CDR3 reads TGTGCCAGTAGTACCCCCAGGACAGGTCTTGGCTACACCTTC.

CDR3 DNA: TGCGCCAGCAGTGCCGGGACCCCGCCTCAGCCCCAGCATTTT. Protein: CASSAGTPPQPQHF. J is TRBJ1-5 and V is TRBV10-2; possibly TRBD1 for D (5 bases). With 4 bases removed from V and 6 bases from J, the gap between germline ends came to 13 bases. Germline V gene lookup returns CDR1 WSHSY and CDR2 SAAADI. This CDR3 comprises 14 residues.

The gene calls are TRBV3-1 (or the pseudogene TRBV3-2) and TRBJ1-5; D not resolved. The CDR3 sequence is 13 residues long. The V gene lost 4 bases and the J gene lost 3 bases, with 7 bases spanning the gap. The V gene's germline CDR1 is LGHDT and CDR2 YNNKEL (reference sequence). The CDR3 bases are TGTGCCAGCAGCCCGAACCCCAATCAGCCCCAGCATTTT. As protein: CASSPNPNQPQHF.

CDR3 nucleotides: TGTGCCAGCAGCTTAATCCGAGGGGAGACCCAGTACTTC. It codes for CASSLIRGETQYF. The rearrangement joins TRBV11-1 to TRBJ2-5; possibly TRBD2 for D (5 bases). With 2 bases removed from V and 5 bases from J, the gap between germline ends came to 9 bases. This CDR3 spans 13 amino acids. The germline gives CDR1 SGHAT, CDR2 FQDESV (reference sequence).

This chain joins TRBV28 and TRBJ1-1; a possible D gene is TRBD1 (5 bases). CDR3 size: 13 residues. The germline V and J ends were trimmed by 5 bases and 12 bases, with 19 bases remaining between them. The V gene's germline CDR1 is MDHEN and CDR2 SYDVKM. The DNA for the CDR3 is TGTGCCAGCAGTCCCGGGGCCCACTCGCGAACTTTCTTT. Amino acid sequence: CASSPGAHSRTFF.

The V and J genes are TRBV6-5 and TRBJ2-7, with no clear D. Trimming shortened V by 0 bases and J by 3 bases, and 6 bases separated the two germline ends. This CDR3 contains 13 residues. CDR1 and CDR2 from the germline V gene are MNHEY and SVGAGI. As DNA, the CDR3 is TGTGCCAGCAGTTACTCCTACAACTACGAGCAGTACTTC. Encoded protein: CASSYSYNYEQYF.

The rearrangement links TRBV6-5 to TRBJ1-1; 7 bases line up with TRBD1. The V segment lost 10 bases and the J segment 10 bases; nucleotides outside the gene matches: 12. Germline V gene data show CDR1 as MNHEY and CDR2 as SVGAGI. The CDR3 runs to 12 residues. The CDR3 DNA reads as TGTGCCACCGGGGACAGCCCAAGAGGAGCTTTCTTT. Translating gives CATGDSPRGAFF.

The chain recombines TRBV11-2 with TRBJ2-3, with a weak D call TRBD2 (5 bases). The CDR3 runs 16 residues. Germline loops: CDR1 SGHAT, CDR2 FQNNGV. Trimming took off 3 bases at V and 0 bases at J, with 13 bases between the two ends. CDR3 amino acids: CASSLLRGLSTDTQYF. In DNA form, the CDR3 reads TGTGCCAGCAGCTTGTTACGGGGATTAAGCACAGATACGCAGTATTTT.

The rearrangement uses TRBV7-3 and TRBJ2-3, with 7 bases that match TRBD2. J gave up 2 bases and V 4 bases, and 12 bases lay outside the gene matches. The CDR3 runs to 17 residues. Germline V CDR1 and CDR2: SGHTA, FQGTGA. In nucleotides, the CDR3 is TGTGCCAGCAGCTCCTCCGTGTGGGGGGGGATCACAGATACGCAGTATTTT. Its translation: CASSSSVWGGITDTQYF.

The rearrangement links TRBV7-6 to TRBJ2-2; 7 positions match TRBD2. The CDR3 runs 16 residues. The V gene end was trimmed by 5 bases and the J gene end by 0 bases; junction bases not matched to a gene: 6. The germline V gene encodes CDR1 SGHVS and CDR2 FNYEAQ. CDR3 DNA: TGTGCCAGCAGCCCCACGGGGGGTACGAACACCGGGGAGCTGTTTTTT. Translating gives CASSPTGGTNTGELFF.

V and J are TRBV6-5 and TRBJ2-5, with 7 bases lining up with TRBD1. The CDR3 has 14 amino acids. The germline V gene has CDR1 MNHEY and CDR2 SVGAGI. V gave up 6 bases and J gave up 2 bases; unmatched junction bases: 6. CDR3 sequence (DNA): TGTGCCAGCAGCAAAGGGACAGTACAAGAGACCCAGTACTTC. Its translation: CASSKGTVQETQYF.

This clone was seen a handful of times. The chain couples TRBV4-3 to TRBJ1-3, with no clear D. The CDR3 length is 16 residues. V lost 0 bases to trimming and J lost 4 bases, with 13 bases between them. Germline CDR1 LGHNA, CDR2 YSLEER. The CDR3 DNA follows: TGCGCCAGCAGCCAAGATCTGGGTTTGGGCGGAAACACCATATATTTT. This encodes CASSQDLGLGGNTIYF.